One and the same sample provided the 5 T cell receptor beta chains below, sequenced in a study of CD8 T cells in Susac syndrome. After extraction with the RNeasy kit, roughly 0.45 to 1 ug of the RNA was reverse transcribed using random hexamers. TCRdb re-analysed the immunoSEQ multiplex PCR reads in MiXCR, keeping a single row per CDR3 protein. The sample shows roughly 220,000 distinct CDR3 sequences, approximately 94% of them seen only once. The sequenced sample was CD4+ T cells from PBMCs. The receptors derive from a human donor with Susac syndrome.

This rearrangement joins TRBV29-1 to TRBJ1-1, with D perhaps matching TRBD1 (5 bases). This CDR3 is built from 14 residues. Germline CDR1 and CDR2: SQVTM and ANQGSEA. The germline V and J ends were trimmed by 6 bases and 3 bases, with 17 bases remaining between them. The CDR3 nucleotides read TGCAGCGTAGACCTGGACGGGGGAGACACTGAAGCTTTCTTT. Its protein product is CSVDLDGGDTEAFF.

This rearrangement joins TRBV5-4 to TRBJ1-2; 9 positions agree with TRBD1. Germline-derived CDR1 and CDR2 are SGHNT and YYREEE (reference sequence). J was trimmed by 8 bases and V by 0 bases; bases with no gene match: 8. The CDR3 extends over 15 amino acids. CDR3 region: CASSLGVDRGGGYTF. The DNA of the CDR3 is TGTGCCAGCAGCTTGGGAGTGGACAGGGGCGGCGGCTACACCTTC. The full variable domain, with the rest looked up from reference TRBV5-4 and TRBJ1-2, is ETGVTQSPTHLIKTRGQQVTLRCSSQSGHNTVSWYQQALGQGPQFIFQYYREEENGRGNFPPRFSGLQFPNYSSELNVNALELDDSALYLCASSLGVDRGGGYTFGSGTRLTVV.

The table lists this clonotype with a count of one. The chain uses TRBV6-2 or TRBV6-3 and TRBJ1-1; D is unclear. The CDR3 is 12 residues long. Germline CDR1 and CDR2: MNHEY and SVGEGT. V lost 4 bases and J lost 3, with 6 bases in between. DNA for the CDR3: TGTGCCAGCAGTTCATGGGACACTGAAGCTTTCTTT. Translation gives CASSSWDTEAFF.

This chain links TRBV7-9 with TRBJ2-5, with 7 bases that match TRBD1. The CDR3 is 14 amino acids. Germline V gene data show CDR1 as SEHNR and CDR2 as FQNEAQ (reference sequence). V shed 1 base, J shed 5 bases, and the junction held 4 bases outside the gene matches. The CDR3 sequence: CASSLVDRAETQYF. CDR3 nucleotides: TGTGCCAGCAGCTTAGTTGACAGGGCCGAGACCCAGTACTTC.

V is TRBV6-2 or TRBV6-3 and J is TRBJ2-1; 11 bases match TRBD2. V was pared by 6 bases and J by 6 bases, with 7 bases of the junction left unmatched. Looked up from germline, CDR1 is MNHEY and CDR2 is SVGEGT. The CDR3 runs 15 residues. CDR3 region: CASRYSGGASNEQFF. The CDR3 DNA follows: TGTGCCAGCAGGTATAGCGGGGGGGCTTCCAATGAGCAGTTCTTC.